One and the same sample provided the 11 T cell receptor beta chains below, sequenced in a study of OX40 agonist ivuxolimab in advanced cancers. The table came from immunoSEQ multiplex PCR; TCRdb's copy has only in-frame clones and leaves some out. This table holds 80,000 or so clones, 85% found once. Material: CD4+ or CD8+ T cells sorted from blood, obtained in a trial of the OX40 agonist ivuxolimab. The receptors here all came from an adult with an advanced solid tumor such as melanoma, head and neck, liver or kidney cancer.

This sequence joins TRBV15 and TRBJ1-1; D is uncertain. Per germline, CDR1 LNHNV and CDR2 YYDKDF (reference sequence). The CDR3 is 15 amino acids. The V and J ends lost 4 bases and 0 bases respectively, with 12 bases between them. CDR3 nucleotides: TGTGCCACCAGCAAGACTGTTCGGATGAACACTGAAGCTTTCTTT. Its protein product is CATSKTVRMNTEAFF.

V is TRBV27 and J is TRBJ2-7; 13 positions match TRBD2. Germline assignment: CDR1 MNHEY and CDR2 SMNVEV (reference sequence). This CDR3 has 18 amino acids. Trimming took 5 bases from V and 0 from J; bases not matched to a gene: 10. In nucleotides, the CDR3 is TGTGCCAGCAGTACCGGGACTAGCGGGATCGGAAGCTCCTACGAGCAGTACTTC. Translation: CASSTGTSGIGSSYEQYF.

The chain joins TRBV7-9 to TRBJ1-5; D gene ambiguous. This CDR3 is built from 13 residues. The V end was cut by 2 bases, the J end by 4 bases, with 6 bases between. CDR1 is SEHNR and CDR2 is FQNEAQ in the germline V gene (reference sequence). This chain's CDR3 is CASSLRENQPQHF. The CDR3, as DNA: TGTGCCAGCAGCTTAAGAGAGAATCAGCCCCAGCATTTT.

The sample holds one count of this clone. Distinct nucleotide sequences in the sample also encode this CDR3. The V and J genes are TRBV18 and TRBJ2-3; a possible D gene is TRBD1 (5 bases). The CDR3 covers 13 residues. The germline CDR1 and CDR2 sequences are KGHSH and LQKENI. Between the trimmed V and J ends, which lost 1 base and 4 bases, there was a span of 6 bases. CDR3 in amino acids: CASSPLGADTQYF. The CDR3 region has the DNA TGTGCCAGCTCACCACTAGGGGCAGATACGCAGTATTTT.

The chain recombines TRBV7-6 with TRBJ2-6, with TRBD1 matching 8 bases. The CDR3 is 17 residues long. The V gene end was trimmed by 3 bases and the J gene end by 0 bases; junction bases not matched to a gene: 4. Germline values: CDR1 SGHVS, CDR2 FNYEAQ. This chain's CDR3 is CASSLGQAISGANVLTF. The DNA for the CDR3 is TGTGCCAGCAGCTTGGGACAGGCGATCTCTGGGGCCAACGTCCTGACTTTC. Full variable domain (missing parts from reference TRBV7-6 and TRBJ2-6): GAGVSQSPRYKVTKRGQDVALRCDPISGHVSLYWYRQALGQGPEFLTYFNYEAQQDKSGLPNDRFSAERPEGSISTLTIQRTEQRDSAMYRCASSLGQAISGANVLTFGAGSRLTVL.

The chain recombines TRBV11-2 with TRBJ2-2; 7 bases agree with TRBD1. The CDR3 runs 14 residues. Trimming took 3 bases from V and 5 from J; bases not matched to a gene: 3. Germline V gene data show CDR1 as SGHAT and CDR2 as FQNNGV. The CDR3 here is CASSLEQGTGELFF. Written as DNA, the CDR3 is TGTGCCAGCAGCTTGGAACAGGGGACCGGGGAGCTGTTTTTT.

The chain joins TRBV6-5 to TRBJ2-1; no clear D. V shed 4 bases and J shed 6 bases, with 16 bases lying between them. The CDR3 is made up of 15 amino acids. Germline V gives CDR1 MNHEY, CDR2 SVGAGI. DNA of the CDR3: TGTGCCAGCAGTTCACCGGGTCTCCACGGCAATGAGCAGTTCTTC. Translation: CASSSPGLHGNEQFF.

This chain uses TRBV27 with TRBJ2-1, with D perhaps TRBD1 (6 bases). V was trimmed by 6 bases and J by 14 bases, leaving 20 bases between them. Germline V gene lookup returns CDR1 MNHEY and CDR2 SMNVEV (reference sequence). The CDR3 contains 13 residues. The CDR3 loop is CASSPRIGDTEFF. The CDR3 nucleotides are TGTGCCAGCAGCCCCCGGATCGGGGACACCGAGTTCTTC.

The gene calls are TRBV6-5 and TRBJ1-5; no firm D call. Trimming left V 5 bases short and J 1 base short, with 12 bases between. The CDR3 totals 15 residues. In germline, CDR1 is MNHEY, CDR2 SVGAGI. The CDR3 is CASSRAPRSNQPQHF. Here the CDR3 DNA reads TGTGCCAGCAGTAGGGCCCCACGAAGCAATCAGCCCCAGCATTTT.

The chain couples TRBV18 to TRBJ1-1; D is undetermined. The germline V gene has CDR1 KGHSH and CDR2 LQKENI. The V and J ends lost 0 bases and 1 base respectively, with 15 bases between them. There are 17 residues in the CDR3. The CDR3 DNA reads TGTGCCAGCTCACCACCGACCAGCTTATCTAAGAACACTGAAGCTTTCTTT. This sequence encodes CASSPPTSLSKNTEAFF.

The CDR3, as DNA: TGTGCCAGCAATGGTGACTTGGACAGCCAAGAGACCCAGTACTTC. Encoded protein: CASNGDLDSQETQYF. The gene calls are TRBV28 and TRBJ2-5; a weak D match, TRBD1 (6 bases). Trimming removed 7 bases from V and 1 base from J, with 16 bases in between. Looked up from germline, CDR1 is MDHEN and CDR2 is SYDVKM. The CDR3 is 15 residues long.